Following are 5 T cell receptor beta chains from one sample sequenced in a study of T cell repertoires in cytomegalovirus infection. Their antigen targets remain unknown. TCRdb passed the reads through MiXCR, listing each CDR3 protein once. The sample includes some 800,000 distinct CDR3 sequences, around a third of them seen just once. The input for sequencing was cultured CD8+ T cells from PBMCs, taken from culture after CMV antigen stimulation. These TCRs come from a human donor in good health (CMV status not recorded). Some clones in this sample may be carry-over from other donors' samples.

This clonotype was found many times. The V call is TRBV7-9, the J call TRBJ1-2; no firm D call. The CDR3 runs to 13 residues. From germline, CDR1 is SEHNR and CDR2 FQNEAQ (reference sequence). Trimming cost V 5 bases and J 6 bases, with 13 bases left between them. CDR3 sequence: CASSRTGDHGYTF. The CDR3 region has the DNA TGTGCCAGCAGCCGTACGGGAGATCATGGCTACACCTTC.

The chain is built from TRBV7-4 and TRBJ2-3; D not certain. This CDR3 is 24 amino acids long. Trimming took 4 bases from V and 0 from J, leaving 38 bases between them. CDR1 and CDR2 (germline): SGHVT, SQSDAQ. This CDR3 reads CASSSPLNYDHGAPQSPSTDTQYF. In nucleotides, the CDR3 is TGTGCCAGCAGCTCCCCCTTGAACTACGACCATGGCGCGCCCCAATCCCCGAGCACAGATACGCAGTATTTT.

This clonotype was detected a few times. The chain combines TRBV6-6 with TRBJ2-3; D gene uncertain. Germline V gene data show CDR1 as MNHNY and CDR2 as SVGAGI (reference sequence). V dropped 0 bases and J dropped 0 bases, with 7 bases sitting between them. The CDR3 length is 15 residues. This CDR3 is CASSYSYLSTDTQYF. CDR3 DNA: TGTGCCAGCAGTTACTCGTACCTTAGCACAGATACGCAGTATTTT.

This chain connects TRBV19 to TRBJ2-7, with 9 positions matching TRBD2. Per germline, CDR1 LNHDA and CDR2 SQIVND (reference sequence). The CDR3 runs to 15 residues. Trimming took 3 bases from V and 4 from J; bases not matched to a gene: 7. CDR3 DNA sequence: TGTGCCAGTAGTATGCGGCTAGCGGGGTTATACGAGCAGTACGTC. It yields the protein CASSMRLAGLYEQYV.

The chain uses TRBV3-1 and TRBJ2-3; D is possibly TRBD1 (5 bases). Germline CDR1 is LGHDT and CDR2 is YNNKEL (reference sequence). CDR3 length: 18 residues. Trimming pared 0 bases from V and 5 bases from J, leaving 21 bases between. For the CDR3, the DNA is TGTGCCAGCAGCCAAGATCCATTTGTCAGGGCTGCGGAAGATACGCAGTATTTT. It codes for CASSQDPFVRAAEDTQYF.